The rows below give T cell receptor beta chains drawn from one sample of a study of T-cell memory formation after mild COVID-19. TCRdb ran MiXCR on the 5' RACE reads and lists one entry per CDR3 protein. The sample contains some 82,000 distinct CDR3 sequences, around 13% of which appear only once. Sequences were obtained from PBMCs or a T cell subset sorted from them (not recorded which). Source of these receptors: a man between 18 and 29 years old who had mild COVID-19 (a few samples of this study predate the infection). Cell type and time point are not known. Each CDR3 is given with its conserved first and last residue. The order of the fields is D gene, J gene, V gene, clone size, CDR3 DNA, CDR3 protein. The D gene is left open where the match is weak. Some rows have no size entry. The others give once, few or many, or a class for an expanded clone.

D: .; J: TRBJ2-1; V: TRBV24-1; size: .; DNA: TGTGCCACCAGTGATCCTCAGGGGAATGAGCAGTTCTTC; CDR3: CATSDPQGNEQFF
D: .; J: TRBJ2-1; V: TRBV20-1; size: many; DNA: TGCAGTGCTAGAGATGTGGAATACAATGAGCAGTTCTTC; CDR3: CSARDVEYNEQFF
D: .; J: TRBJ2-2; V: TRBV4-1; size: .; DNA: TGCGCCAGCAGCCGGGGACTGGGTGCGAACACCGGGGAGCTGTTTTTT; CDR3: CASSRGLGANTGELFF
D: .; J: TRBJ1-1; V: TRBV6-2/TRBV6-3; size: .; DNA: TGTGCCAGCAGAACGGAACGGGGCACTGAAGCTTTCTTT; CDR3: CASRTERGTEAFF
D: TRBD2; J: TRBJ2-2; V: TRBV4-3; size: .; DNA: TGCGCCAGCAGCCAAGCCCTGGGAGGGGTTGGAGCCGGGGAGCTGTTTTTT; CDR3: CASSQALGGVGAGELFF
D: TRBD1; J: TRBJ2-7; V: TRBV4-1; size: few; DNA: TGCGCCAGCAGCCAAGGGACAGGGGTCCTCGAGCAGTACTTC; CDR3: CASSQGTGVLEQYF
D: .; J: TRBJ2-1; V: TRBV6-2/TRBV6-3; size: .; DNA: TGTGCCAGCAGTCCCAACACCGGCAATGAGCAGTTCTTC; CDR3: CASSPNTGNEQFF
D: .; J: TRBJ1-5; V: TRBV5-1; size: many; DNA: TGCGCCAGCAGCTGGGGGGGGAATCAGCCCCAGCATTTT; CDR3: CASSWGGNQPQHF
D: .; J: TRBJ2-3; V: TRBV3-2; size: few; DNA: TGTGCCAGCAGCCAAGAAGGAGGGACAGGTTGGGGTACGCAGTATTTT; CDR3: CASSQEGGTGWGTQYF
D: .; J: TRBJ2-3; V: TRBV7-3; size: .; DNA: TGTGCCAGCAGCTCCGACCTCCTTACGCAGTATTTT; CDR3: CASSSDLLTQYF
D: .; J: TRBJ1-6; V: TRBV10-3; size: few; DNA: TGTGCCATCAGTGGGGAAGGGGCCAGCTCCTATAATTCACCCCTCCACTTT; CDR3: CAISGEGASSYNSPLHF
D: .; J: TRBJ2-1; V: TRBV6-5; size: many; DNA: TGTGCCAGCACCCCCCGACAGCCCAATGAGCAGTTCTTC; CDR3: CASTPRQPNEQFF
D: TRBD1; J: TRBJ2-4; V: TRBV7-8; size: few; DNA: TGTGCCAGCAGCCCCGGGGCCCTACAGGGGGTAGACAAAAACATTCAGTACTTC; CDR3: CASSPGALQGVDKNIQYF
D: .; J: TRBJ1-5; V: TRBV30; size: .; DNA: TGTGCCTGGAATATGAACAGGGTAGTCAGTTATCAGCCCCAGCATTTT; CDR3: CAWNMNRVVSYQPQHF
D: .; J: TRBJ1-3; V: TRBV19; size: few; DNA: TGTGCCAGTAGTGTTACGGGCCACTCTGGAAACACCATATATTTT; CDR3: CASSVTGHSGNTIYF
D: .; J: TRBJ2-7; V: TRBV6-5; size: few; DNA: TGTGCCAGCAGCCACGAGGGGGGACCCTACGAGCAGTACTTC; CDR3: CASSHEGGPYEQYF
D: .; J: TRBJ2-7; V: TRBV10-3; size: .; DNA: TGTGCCATCAGTGACTCCTACGAGCAGTACTTC; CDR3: CAISDSYEQYF
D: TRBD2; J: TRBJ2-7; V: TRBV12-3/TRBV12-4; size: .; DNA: TGTGCCAGCAGTTTAACGGGACTAGCGGCCGTCACCTACGAGCAGTACTTC; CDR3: CASSLTGLAAVTYEQYF
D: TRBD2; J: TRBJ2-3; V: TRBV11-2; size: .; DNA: TGTGCCAGCAGCTTAGATGGGCTAGCGGGGGGGCTGGGCCGACTTAATACGCAGTATTTT; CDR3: CASSLDGLAGGLGRLNTQYF
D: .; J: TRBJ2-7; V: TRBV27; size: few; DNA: TGTGCCAGCAGTTCGTCGGGACAAAGCTCCTACGAGCAGTACTTC; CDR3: CASSSSGQSSYEQYF
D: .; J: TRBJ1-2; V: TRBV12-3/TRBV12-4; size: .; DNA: TGTGCCAGCAGTTTCTTCCGGCGGCAGAACTACACCTTC; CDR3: CASSFFRRQNYTF
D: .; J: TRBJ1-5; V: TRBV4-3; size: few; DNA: TGCGCCAGCAGCTACACACTGGGCAATCAGCCCCAGCATTTT; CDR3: CASSYTLGNQPQHF
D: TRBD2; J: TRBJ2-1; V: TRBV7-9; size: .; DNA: TGTGCCAGCAGGACTAGCGGGGGCTCCTACAATGAGCAGTTCTTC; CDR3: CASRTSGGSYNEQFF
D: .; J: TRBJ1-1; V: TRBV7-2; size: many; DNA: TGTGCCAGCAGCTTAGCCCCGAGCACTGAAGCTTTCTTT; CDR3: CASSLAPSTEAFF
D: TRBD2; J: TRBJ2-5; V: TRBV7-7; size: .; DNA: TGTGCTAGCAGCTTAGATCCGACCAGCGGGGTTGAGACCCAGTACTTC; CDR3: CASSLDPTSGVETQYF
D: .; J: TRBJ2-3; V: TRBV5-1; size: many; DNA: TGCGCCAGCAGCTTCCGTTACCACACAGATACGCAGTATTTT; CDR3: CASSFRYHTDTQYF
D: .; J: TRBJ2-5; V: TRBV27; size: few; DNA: TGTGCCAGCAGGGGAGGAGAAGGGTATTTAGAGACCCAGTACTTC; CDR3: CASRGGEGYLETQYF
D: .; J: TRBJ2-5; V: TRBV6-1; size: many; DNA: TGTGCCAGCAGTGAGGGACGCCTCCAAGAGACCCAGTACTTC; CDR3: CASSEGRLQETQYF
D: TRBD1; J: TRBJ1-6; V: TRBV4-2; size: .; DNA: TGTGCCAGCAGCCAAGGGGACAGCTCTAATTCACCCCTCCACTTT; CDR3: CASSQGDSSNSPLHF
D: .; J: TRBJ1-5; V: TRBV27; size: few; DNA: TGTGCCAGCAGTTACCGGGGCCCCGCTCAGCCCCAGCATTTT; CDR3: CASSYRGPAQPQHF
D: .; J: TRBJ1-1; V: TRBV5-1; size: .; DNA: TGCGCCAGCAGCTTGGAGGGAAAGGGCAAAATGAACACTGAAGCTTTCTTT; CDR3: CASSLEGKGKMNTEAFF
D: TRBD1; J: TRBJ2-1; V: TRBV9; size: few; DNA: TGTGCCAGCAGCGTAGAGGGACAGGGGAACAATGAGCAGTTCTTC; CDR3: CASSVEGQGNNEQFF
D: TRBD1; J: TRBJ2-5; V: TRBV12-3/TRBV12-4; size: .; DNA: TGTGCCAGCAGCCTACCGGGACAGCGACAAGAGACCCAGTACTTC; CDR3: CASSLPGQRQETQYF
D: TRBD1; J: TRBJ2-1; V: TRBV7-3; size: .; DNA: TGTGCCAGCAGACCCTCGGGACAGTACAATGAGCAGTTCTTC; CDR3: CASRPSGQYNEQFF
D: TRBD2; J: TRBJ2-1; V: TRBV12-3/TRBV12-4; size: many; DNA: TGTGCCAGCAGCCCTAGCGGGGGGCATAATGAGCAGTTCTTC; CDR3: CASSPSGGHNEQFF